Below, one T cell receptor (beta chain) is given with its context. Antigen specificity is unknown. This sample is part of a study of shared clonotypes between healthy human individuals. In germline, CDR1 is GTSNPN, CDR2 SVGIG (reference sequence). Trimming took off 4 bases at V and 3 bases at J, with 12 bases between the two ends. The length of the CDR3 is 13 residues. Every donor, a Caucasian adult, lived in Nashville, Tennessee. Here immunoSEQ multiplex PCR was the method, and the copy in TCRdb shows in-frame clones only, minus some. Among around 1.6 million clones listed, around 98% were seen once. Points from the study as a whole: The genetic and exposure-history diversity represented was limited by few donors. When naive CD4 clonotypes were compared across a few donors, about 4.9% were shared.

The source is a man aged 25 to 40 in good health. The chain employs TRBV30 and TRBJ1-2; no clear D gene. Sequencing was done on a sample of naive CD4+ T cells sorted from blood. Described subset: CD45RA+ positively selected. CDR3 sequence (DNA): TGTGCCTGGATGGCCCATAAAGACTATGGCTACACCTTC. Protein: CAWMAHKDYGYTF.